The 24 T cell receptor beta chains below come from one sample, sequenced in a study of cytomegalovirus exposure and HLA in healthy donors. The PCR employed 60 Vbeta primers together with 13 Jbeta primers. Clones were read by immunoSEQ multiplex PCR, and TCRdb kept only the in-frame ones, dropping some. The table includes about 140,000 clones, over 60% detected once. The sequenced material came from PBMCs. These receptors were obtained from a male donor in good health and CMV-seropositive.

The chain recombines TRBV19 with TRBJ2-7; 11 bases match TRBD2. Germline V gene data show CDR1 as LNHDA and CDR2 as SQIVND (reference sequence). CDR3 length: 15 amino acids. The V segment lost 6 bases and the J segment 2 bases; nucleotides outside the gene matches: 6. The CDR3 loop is CASRLAGVGTYEQYF. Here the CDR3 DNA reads TGTGCCAGTAGACTAGCGGGAGTGGGAACCTACGAGCAGTACTTC.

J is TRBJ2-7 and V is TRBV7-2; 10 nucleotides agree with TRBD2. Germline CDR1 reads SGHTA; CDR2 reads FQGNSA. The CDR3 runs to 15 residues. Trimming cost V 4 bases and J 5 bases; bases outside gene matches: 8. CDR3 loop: CASSSASGRSHEQYF. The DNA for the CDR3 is TGTGCCAGCAGCTCGGCTAGCGGGAGATCCCACGAGCAGTACTTC.

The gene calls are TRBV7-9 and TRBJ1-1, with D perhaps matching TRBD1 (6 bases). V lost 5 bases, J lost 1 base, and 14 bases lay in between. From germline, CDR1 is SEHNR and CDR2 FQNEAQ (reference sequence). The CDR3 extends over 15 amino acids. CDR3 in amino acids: CASSPTGRPNTEAFF. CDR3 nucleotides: TGTGCCAGCAGCCCCACAGGGAGACCGAACACTGAAGCTTTCTTT.

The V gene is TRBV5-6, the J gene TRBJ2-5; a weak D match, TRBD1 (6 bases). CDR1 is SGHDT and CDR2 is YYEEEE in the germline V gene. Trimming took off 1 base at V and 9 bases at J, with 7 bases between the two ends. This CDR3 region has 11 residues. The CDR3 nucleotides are TGTGCCAGCAGCTTGAAGGGGGCCCAGTACTTC. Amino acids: CASSLKGAQYF. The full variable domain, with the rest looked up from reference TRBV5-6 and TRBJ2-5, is DAGVTQSPTHLIKTRGQQVTLRCSPKSGHDTVSWYQQALGQGPQFIFQYYEEEERQRGNFPDRFSGHQFPNYSSELNVNALLLGDSALYLCASSLKGAQYFGPGTRLLVL.

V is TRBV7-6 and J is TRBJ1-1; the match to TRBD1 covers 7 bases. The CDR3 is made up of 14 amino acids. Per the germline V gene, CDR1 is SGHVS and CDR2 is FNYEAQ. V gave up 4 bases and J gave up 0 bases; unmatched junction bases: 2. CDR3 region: CASSSDRVNTEAFF. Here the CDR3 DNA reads TGTGCCAGCAGCTCCGACAGGGTGAACACTGAAGCTTTCTTT.

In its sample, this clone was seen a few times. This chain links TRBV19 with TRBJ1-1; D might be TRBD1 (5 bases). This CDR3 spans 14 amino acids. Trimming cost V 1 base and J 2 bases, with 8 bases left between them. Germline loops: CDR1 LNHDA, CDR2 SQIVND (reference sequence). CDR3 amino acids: CASSIGGHNTEAFF. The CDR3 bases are TGTGCCAGTAGTATAGGCGGACACAACACTGAAGCTTTCTTT.

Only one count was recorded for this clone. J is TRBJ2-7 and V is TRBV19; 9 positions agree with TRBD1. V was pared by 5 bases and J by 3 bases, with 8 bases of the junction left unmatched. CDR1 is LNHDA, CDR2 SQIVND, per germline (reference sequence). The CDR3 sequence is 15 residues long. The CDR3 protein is CASSWGDRADYEQYF. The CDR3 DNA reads TGTGCCAGTAGTTGGGGGGACAGGGCCGACTACGAGCAGTACTTC. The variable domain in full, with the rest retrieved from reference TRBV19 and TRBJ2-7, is DGGITQSPKYLFRKEGQNVTLSCEQNLNHDAMYWYRQDPGQGLRLIYYSQIVNDFQKGDIAEGYSVSREKKESFPLTVTSAQKNPTAFYLCASSWGDRADYEQYFGPGTRLTVT.

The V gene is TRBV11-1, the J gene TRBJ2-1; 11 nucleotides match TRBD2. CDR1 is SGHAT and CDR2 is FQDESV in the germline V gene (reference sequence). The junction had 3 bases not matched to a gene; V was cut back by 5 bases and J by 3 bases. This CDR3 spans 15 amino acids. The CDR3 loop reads CASSIGTSGYNEQFF. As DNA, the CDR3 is TGTGCCAGCAGCATTGGGACTAGCGGCTACAATGAGCAGTTCTTC.

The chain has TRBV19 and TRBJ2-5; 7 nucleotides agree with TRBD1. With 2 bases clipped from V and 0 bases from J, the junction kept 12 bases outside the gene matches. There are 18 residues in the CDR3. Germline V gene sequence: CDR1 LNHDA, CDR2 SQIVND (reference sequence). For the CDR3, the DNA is TGTGCCAGTAGTATATGGGGTCCGGGACAGAAGTACCAAGAGACCCAGTACTTC. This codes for CASSIWGPGQKYQETQYF.

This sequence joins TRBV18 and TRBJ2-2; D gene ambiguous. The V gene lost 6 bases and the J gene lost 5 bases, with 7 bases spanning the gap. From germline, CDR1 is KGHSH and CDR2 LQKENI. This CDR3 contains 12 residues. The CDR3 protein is CASSPGTGELFF. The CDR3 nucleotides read TGTGCCAGCTCCCCCGGGACCGGGGAGCTGTTTTTT.

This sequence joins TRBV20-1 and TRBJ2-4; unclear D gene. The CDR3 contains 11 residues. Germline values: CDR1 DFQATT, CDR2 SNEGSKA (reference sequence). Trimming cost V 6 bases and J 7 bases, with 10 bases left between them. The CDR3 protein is CSAQMMNIQYF. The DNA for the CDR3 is TGCAGTGCACAGATGATGAACATTCAGTACTTC.

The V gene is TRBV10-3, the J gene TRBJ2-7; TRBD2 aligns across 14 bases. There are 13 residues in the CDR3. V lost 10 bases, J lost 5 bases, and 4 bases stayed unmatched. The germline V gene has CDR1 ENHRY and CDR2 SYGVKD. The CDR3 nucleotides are TGTGCCAACCAGGGACTAGCGGGAGACGAGCAGTACTTC. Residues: CANQGLAGDEQYF.

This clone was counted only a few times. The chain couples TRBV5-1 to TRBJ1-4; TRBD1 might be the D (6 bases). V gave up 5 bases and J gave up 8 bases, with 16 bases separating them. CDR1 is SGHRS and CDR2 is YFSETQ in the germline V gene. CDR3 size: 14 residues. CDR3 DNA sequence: TGCGCCAGCAGACGAGCAGGGGTTTTGGAAAAACTGTTTTTT. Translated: CASRRAGVLEKLFF.

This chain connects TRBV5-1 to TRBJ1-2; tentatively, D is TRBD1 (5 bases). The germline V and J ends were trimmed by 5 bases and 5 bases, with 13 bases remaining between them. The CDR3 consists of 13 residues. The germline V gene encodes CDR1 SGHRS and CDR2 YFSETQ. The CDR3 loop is CASSGGERYGYTF. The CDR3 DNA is TGCGCCAGCAGTGGGGGGGAAAGATATGGCTACACCTTC.

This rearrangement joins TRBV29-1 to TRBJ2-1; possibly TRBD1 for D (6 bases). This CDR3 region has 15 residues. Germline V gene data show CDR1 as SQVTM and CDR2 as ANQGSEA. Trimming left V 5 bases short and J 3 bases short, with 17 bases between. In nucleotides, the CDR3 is TGCAGCGTTCTACCCCGGGACACCCTCTACAATGAGCAGTTCTTC. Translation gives CSVLPRDTLYNEQFF.

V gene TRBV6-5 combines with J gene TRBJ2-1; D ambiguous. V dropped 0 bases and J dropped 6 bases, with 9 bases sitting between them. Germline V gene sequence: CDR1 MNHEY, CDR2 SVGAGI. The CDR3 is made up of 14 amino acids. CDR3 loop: CASSYSDAANEQFF. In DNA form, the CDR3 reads TGTGCCAGCAGTTACTCGGATGCGGCCAATGAGCAGTTCTTC.

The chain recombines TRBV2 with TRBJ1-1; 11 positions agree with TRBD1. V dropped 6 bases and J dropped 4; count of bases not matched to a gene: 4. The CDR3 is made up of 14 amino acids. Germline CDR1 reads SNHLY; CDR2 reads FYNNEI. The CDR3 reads CASRRTGGFTEAFF. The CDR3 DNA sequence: TGTGCCAGCAGACGGACAGGGGGCTTCACTGAAGCTTTCTTT.

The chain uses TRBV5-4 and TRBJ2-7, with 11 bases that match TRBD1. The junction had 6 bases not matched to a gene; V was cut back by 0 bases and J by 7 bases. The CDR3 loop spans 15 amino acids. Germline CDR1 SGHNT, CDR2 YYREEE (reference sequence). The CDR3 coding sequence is TGTGCCAGCAGCTTGGGGACAGGGGGCGCGGAGGAGCAGTACTTC. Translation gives CASSLGTGGAEEQYF.

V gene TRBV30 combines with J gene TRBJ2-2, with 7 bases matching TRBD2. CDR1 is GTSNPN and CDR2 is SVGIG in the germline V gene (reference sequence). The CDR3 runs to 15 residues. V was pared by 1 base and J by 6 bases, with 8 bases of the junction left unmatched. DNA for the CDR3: TGTGCCTGGAGTGGCGCGGGAGAGGACGCCGGGGAGCTGTTTTTT. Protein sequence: CAWSGAGEDAGELFF.

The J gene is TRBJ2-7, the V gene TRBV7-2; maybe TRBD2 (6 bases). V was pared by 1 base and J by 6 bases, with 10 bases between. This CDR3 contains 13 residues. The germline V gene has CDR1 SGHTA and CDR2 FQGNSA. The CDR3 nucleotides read TGTGCCAGCAGCTTAGAGAGTAGCGGCGAGCAGTACTTC. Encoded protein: CASSLESSGEQYF.

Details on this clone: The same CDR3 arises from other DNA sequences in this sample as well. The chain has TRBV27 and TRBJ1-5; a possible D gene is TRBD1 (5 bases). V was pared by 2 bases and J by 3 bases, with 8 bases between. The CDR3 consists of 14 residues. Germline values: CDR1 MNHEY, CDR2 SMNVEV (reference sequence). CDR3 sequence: CASSLGGDNQPQHF. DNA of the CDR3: TGTGCCAGCAGTTTAGGGGGGGACAATCAGCCCCAGCATTTT.

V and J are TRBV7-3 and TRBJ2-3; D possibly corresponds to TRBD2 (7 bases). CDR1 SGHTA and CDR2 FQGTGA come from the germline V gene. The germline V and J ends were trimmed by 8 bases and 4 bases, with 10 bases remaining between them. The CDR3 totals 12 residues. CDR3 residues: CASGGAADTQYF. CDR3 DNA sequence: TGTGCCAGCGGGGGGGCCGCAGATACGCAGTATTTT.

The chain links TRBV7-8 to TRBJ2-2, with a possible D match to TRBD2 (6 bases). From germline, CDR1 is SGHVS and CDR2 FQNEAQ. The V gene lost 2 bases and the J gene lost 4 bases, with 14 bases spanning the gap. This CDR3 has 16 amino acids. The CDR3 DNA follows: TGTGCCAGCAGCTTAATGCCGGGAGTGGGCACCGGGGAGCTGTTTTTT. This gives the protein CASSLMPGVGTGELFF.

CDR3 protein: CASSLEGPGLEKETQYF. For the CDR3, the DNA is TGTGCCAGCAGCTTAGAGGGGCCGGGACTGGAGAAAGAGACCCAGTACTTC. This sequence joins TRBV7-9 and TRBJ2-5; a possible D gene is TRBD2 (6 bases). Germline V lookup: CDR1 SEHNR, CDR2 FQNEAQ (reference sequence). With 1 base removed from V and 3 bases from J, the gap between germline ends came to 18 bases. The CDR3 sequence is 17 residues long.